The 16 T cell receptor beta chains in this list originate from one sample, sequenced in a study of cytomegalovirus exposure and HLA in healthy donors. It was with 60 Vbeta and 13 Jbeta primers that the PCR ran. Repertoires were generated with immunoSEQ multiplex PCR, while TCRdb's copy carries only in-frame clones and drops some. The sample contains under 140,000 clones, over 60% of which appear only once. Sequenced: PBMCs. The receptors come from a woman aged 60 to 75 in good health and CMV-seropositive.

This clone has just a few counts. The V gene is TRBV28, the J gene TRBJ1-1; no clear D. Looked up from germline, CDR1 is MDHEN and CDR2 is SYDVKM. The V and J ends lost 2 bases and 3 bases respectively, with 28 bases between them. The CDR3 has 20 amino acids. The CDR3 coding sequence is TGTGCCAGCAGTTTAGGAGAGTCACGGATCCACTTAAACTGGGACACTGAAGCTTTCTTT. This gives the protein CASSLGESRIHLNWDTEAFF.

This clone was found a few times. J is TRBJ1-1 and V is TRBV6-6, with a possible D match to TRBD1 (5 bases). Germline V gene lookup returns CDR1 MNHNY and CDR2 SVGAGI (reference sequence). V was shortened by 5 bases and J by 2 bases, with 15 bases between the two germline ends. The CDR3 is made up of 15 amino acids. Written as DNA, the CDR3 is TGTGCCAGCAGTGCGGGACGGACTCAAAACACTGAAGCTTTCTTT. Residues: CASSAGRTQNTEAFF.

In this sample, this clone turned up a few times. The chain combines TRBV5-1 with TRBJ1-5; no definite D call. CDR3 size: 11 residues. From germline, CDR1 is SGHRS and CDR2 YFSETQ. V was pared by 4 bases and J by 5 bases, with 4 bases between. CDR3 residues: CASSPDQPQHF. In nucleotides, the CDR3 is TGCGCCAGCAGCCCAGATCAGCCCCAGCATTTT.

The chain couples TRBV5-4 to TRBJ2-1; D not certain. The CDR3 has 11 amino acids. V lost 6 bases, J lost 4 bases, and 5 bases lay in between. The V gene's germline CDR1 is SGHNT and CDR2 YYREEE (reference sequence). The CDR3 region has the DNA TGTGCCAGCATTTCTTACAATGAGCAGTTCTTC. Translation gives CASISYNEQFF.

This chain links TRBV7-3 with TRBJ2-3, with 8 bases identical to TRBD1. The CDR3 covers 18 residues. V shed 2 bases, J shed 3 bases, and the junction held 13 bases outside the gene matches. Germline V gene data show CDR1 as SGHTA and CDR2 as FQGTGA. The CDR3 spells CASSLRPGGWVGTDTQYF. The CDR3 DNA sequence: TGTGCCAGCAGCTTACGGCCAGGGGGCTGGGTTGGTACAGATACGCAGTATTTT.

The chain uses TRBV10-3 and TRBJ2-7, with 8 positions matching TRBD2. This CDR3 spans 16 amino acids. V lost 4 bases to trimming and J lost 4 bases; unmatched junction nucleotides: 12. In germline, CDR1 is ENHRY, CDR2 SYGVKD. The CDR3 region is CAISGSGAGDRYEQYF. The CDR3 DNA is TGTGCCATCAGTGGGTCGGGAGCGGGAGATCGGTACGAGCAGTACTTC.

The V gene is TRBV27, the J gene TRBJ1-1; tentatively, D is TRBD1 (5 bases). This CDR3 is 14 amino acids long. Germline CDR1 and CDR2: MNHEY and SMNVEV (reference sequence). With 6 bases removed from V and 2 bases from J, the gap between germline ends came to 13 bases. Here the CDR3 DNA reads TGTGCCAGCAGCCAGCCAGGGTTCAACACTGAAGCTTTCTTT. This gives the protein CASSQPGFNTEAFF.

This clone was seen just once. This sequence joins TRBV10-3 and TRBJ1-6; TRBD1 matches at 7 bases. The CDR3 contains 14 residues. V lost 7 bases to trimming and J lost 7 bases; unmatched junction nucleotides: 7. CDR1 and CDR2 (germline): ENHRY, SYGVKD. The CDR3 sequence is CAIKPRDSNSPLHF. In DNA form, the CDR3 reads TGTGCCATCAAGCCCCGGGACAGCAATTCACCCCTCCACTTT.

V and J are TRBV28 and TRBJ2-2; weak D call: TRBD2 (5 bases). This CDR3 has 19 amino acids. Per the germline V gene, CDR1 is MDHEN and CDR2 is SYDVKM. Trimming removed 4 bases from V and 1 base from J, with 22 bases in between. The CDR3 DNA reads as TGTGCCAGCAGTTATCCGTCCTTGGGCACTAGTTTGAACACCGGGGAGCTGTTTTTT. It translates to CASSYPSLGTSLNTGELFF. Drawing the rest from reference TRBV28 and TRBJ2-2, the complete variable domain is DVKVTQSSRYLVKRTGEKVFLECVQDMDHENMFWYRQDPGLGLRLIYFSYDVKMKEKGDIPEGYSVSREKKERFSLILESASTNQTSMYLCASSYPSLGTSLNTGELFFGEGSRLTVL.

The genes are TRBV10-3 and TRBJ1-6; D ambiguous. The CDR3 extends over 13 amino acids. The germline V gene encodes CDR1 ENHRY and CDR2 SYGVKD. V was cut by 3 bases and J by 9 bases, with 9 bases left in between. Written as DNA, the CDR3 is TGTGCCATCAGTGACGCCAGAGGTTCACCCCTCCACTTT. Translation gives CAISDARGSPLHF.

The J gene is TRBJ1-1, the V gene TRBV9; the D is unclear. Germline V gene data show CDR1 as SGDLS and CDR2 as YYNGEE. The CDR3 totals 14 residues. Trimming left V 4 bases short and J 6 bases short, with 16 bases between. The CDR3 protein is CASSHDFGSAEAFF. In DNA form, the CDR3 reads TGTGCCAGCAGCCACGATTTCGGGAGCGCTGAAGCTTTCTTT.

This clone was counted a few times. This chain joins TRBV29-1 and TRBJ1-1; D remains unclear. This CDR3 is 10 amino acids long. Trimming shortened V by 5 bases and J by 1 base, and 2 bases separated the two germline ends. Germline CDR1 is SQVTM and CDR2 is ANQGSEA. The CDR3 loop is CSVQNTEAFF. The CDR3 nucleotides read TGCAGCGTTCAGAACACTGAAGCTTTCTTT.

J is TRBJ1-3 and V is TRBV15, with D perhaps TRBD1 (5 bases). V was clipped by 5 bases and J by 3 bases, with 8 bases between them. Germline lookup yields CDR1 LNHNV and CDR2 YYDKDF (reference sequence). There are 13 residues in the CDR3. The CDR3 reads CATSFQGGNTIYF. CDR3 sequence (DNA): TGTGCCACCAGCTTCCAGGGTGGAAACACCATATATTTT.

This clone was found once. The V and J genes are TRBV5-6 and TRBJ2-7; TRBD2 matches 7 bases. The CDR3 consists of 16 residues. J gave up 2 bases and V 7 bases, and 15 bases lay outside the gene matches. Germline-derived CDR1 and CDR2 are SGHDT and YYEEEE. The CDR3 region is CASHGLADFSPYEQYF. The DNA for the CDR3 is TGTGCCAGCCACGGGCTAGCGGATTTTTCCCCCTACGAGCAGTACTTC. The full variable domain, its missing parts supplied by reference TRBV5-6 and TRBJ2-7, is DAGVTQSPTHLIKTRGQQVTLRCSPKSGHDTVSWYQQALGQGPQFIFQYYEEEERQRGNFPDRFSGHQFPNYSSELNVNALLLGDSALYLCASHGLADFSPYEQYFGPGTRLTVT.

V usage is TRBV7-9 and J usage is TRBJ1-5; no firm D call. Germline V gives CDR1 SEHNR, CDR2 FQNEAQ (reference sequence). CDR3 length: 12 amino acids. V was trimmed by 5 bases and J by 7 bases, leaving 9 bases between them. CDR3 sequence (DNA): TGTGCCAGCAGCATTTACACCCAGCCCCAGCATTTT. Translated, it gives CASSIYTQPQHF.

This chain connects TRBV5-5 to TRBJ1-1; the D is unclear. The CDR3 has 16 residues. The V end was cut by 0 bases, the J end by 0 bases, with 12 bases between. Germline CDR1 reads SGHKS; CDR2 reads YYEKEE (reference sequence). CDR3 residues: CASSLGHTTLNTEAFF. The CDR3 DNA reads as TGTGCCAGCAGCTTGGGACACACCACTTTGAACACTGAAGCTTTCTTT.